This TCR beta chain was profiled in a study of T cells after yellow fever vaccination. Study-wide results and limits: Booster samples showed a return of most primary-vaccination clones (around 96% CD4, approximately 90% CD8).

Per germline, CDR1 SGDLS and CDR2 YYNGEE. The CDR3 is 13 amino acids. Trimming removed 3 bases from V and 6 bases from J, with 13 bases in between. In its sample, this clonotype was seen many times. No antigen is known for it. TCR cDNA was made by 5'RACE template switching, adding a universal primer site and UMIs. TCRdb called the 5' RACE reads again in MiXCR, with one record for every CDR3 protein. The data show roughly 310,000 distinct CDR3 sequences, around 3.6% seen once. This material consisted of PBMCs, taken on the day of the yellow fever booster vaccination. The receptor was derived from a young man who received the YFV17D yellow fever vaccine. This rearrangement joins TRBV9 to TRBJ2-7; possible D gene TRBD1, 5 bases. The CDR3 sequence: CASSAGRAGEQYF. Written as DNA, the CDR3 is TGTGCCAGCAGCGCGGGCAGGGCCGGCGAGCAGTACTTC.